This T cell receptor (beta chain) stems from a study of cytomegalovirus exposure and HLA in healthy donors. Study results and caveats: Among TCR beta chains of equal frequency, HLA-associated ones were more clonally expanded in a later analysis. Among the most significant clusters, several appeared linked to common viral pathogens in a later analysis.

Germline V lookup: CDR1 MDHEN, CDR2 SYDVKM. There are 15 residues in the CDR3. As for this clone: Its target is unknown.

With 60 Vbeta and 13 Jbeta primers, the PCR was carried out. Original handling: Later work found tens of millions of unique TCR beta chains, with roughly 11 million shared. Sequenced by immunoSEQ multiplex PCR; TCRdb stores in-frame clones only, minus some. V and J calls plus clone size are reproduced from that table; the DNA served to infer D and trimming. Found here are 100,000 to 150,000 clones, roughly two thirds of them singletons; the top ten hold 1.6%. V gene TRBV28 combines with J gene TRBJ2-5, with 11 bases matching TRBD1. With the DNA end fitting TRBJ2-7 better, the J assignment may be wrong. The receptor was derived from a man younger than 40 in good health and CMV-seropositive. The source material was PBMCs. CDR3 residues: CASSQRTGGDFEQYF. DNA for the CDR3: TGTGCCAGCAGTCAACGGACAGGGGGCGATTTCGAGCAGTACTTC.